The clone carrying this TCR beta chain has only one observation. The sample is drawn from a study of blood T cell repertoires in COVID-19. CDR3 length: 22 amino acids. Sequenced by immunoSEQ multiplex PCR; TCRdb stores in-frame clones only, minus some. The sample includes tens of thousands of clones, around 86% seen only once; the top ten take roughly 27%. The TCR was taken from a human donor in a cohort sampled during active COVID-19. Specimen: peripheral blood. The J gene is TRBJ2-7, the V gene TRBV21-1; the table gives TRBD2 as D, unverified against the DNA. TRBV21-1 constitutes a pseudogene. The CDR3 nucleotides read TGTGCCAGCAGCAAAGTAGAAAGGACCCCTAGCGGGGACTTGGGGGGGACCTACGAGCAGTACTTC. The encoded protein is CASSKVERTPSGDLGGTYEQYF.